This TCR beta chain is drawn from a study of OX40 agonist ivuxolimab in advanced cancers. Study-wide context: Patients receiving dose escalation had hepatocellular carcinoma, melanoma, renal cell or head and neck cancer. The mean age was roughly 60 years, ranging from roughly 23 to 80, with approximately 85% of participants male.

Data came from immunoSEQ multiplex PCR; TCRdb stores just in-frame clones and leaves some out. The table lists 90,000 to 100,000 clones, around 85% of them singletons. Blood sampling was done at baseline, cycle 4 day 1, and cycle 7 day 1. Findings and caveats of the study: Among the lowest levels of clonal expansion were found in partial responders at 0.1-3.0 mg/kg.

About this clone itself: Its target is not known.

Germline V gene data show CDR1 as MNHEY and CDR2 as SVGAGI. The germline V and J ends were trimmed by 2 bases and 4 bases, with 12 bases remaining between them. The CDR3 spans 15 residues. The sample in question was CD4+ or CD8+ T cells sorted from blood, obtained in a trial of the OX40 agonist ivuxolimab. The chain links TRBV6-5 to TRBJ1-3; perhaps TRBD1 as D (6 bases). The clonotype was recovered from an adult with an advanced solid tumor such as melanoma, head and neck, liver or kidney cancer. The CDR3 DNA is TGTGCCAGCAGTTACAGGGGACAAGCCGGAAACACCATATATTTT. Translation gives CASSYRGQAGNTIYF.